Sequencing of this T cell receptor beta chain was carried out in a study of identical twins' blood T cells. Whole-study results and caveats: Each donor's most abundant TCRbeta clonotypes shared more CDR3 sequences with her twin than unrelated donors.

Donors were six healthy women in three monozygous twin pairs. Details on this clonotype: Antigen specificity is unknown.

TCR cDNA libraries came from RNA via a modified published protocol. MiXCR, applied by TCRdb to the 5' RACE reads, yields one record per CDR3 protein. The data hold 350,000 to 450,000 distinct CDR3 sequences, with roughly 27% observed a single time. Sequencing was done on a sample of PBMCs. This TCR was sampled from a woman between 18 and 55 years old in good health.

As DNA, the CDR3 is TGTGCCAGCAGACCCCAGGGGAGCACAGATACGCAGTATTTT. This sequence encodes CASRPQGSTDTQYF. The chain links TRBV6-5 to TRBJ2-3; D is perhaps TRBD1 (6 bases). The CDR3 consists of 14 residues. Trimming took 6 bases from V and 0 from J, leaving 10 bases between them. Per the germline V gene, CDR1 is MNHEY and CDR2 is SVGAGI.